This T cell receptor (beta chain) was sequenced for a study of T-cell memory formation after mild COVID-19. Germline V gene sequence: CDR1 SGHTA, CDR2 FQGNSA. The ends were cut back, 5 bases at V and 3 bases at J, with 13 bases in the middle. The CDR3 spans 14 residues. Study-wide findings and caveats: Balance between CD4 and CD8 was seen in clones contracting day 15 to 85, and a CD4+ lean was seen in later expanders. Of the contracting clones, CD4+ ones lay mainly in CM and EM, and CD8+ ones in EMRA.

TCRdb reprocessed the 5' RACE reads with MiXCR, giving one entry per CDR3 protein. The sample shows about 270,000 distinct CDR3 sequences, 15% of them seen only once. A few counts support this clonotype. Its specificity is not known. The TCR sequence derives from an adult woman who had mild COVID-19 (a few samples of this study predate the infection). Cell type and time point are not known. The J gene is TRBJ1-2, the V gene TRBV7-2, with D maybe TRBD1 (6 bases). Material for sequencing was PBMCs or a T cell subset sorted from them (not recorded which). The CDR3 protein is CASSPTGLDYGYTF. The CDR3, as DNA: TGTGCCAGCAGCCCGACAGGACTGGACTATGGCTACACCTTC.